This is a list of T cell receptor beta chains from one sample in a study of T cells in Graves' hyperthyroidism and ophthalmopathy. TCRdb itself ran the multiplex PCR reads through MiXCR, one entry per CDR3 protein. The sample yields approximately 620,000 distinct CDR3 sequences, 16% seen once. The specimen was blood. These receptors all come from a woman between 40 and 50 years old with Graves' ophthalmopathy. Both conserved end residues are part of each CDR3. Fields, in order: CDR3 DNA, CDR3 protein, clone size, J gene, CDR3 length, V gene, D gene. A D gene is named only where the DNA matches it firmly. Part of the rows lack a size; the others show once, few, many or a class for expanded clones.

TGTGCCAGCAGTTACTCGACGGCCGGGACAGGGGCTTGGTCTGGAAACACCATATATTTT	CASSYSTAGTGAWSGNTIYF	NA	TRBJ1-3	20	TRBV6-5	TRBD1
TGTGCCAGCAGCCCCTCAAGGGCCCACGGATATGAAGCTTTCTTT	CASSPSRAHGYEAFF	many	TRBJ1-1	15	TRBV3-1	NA
TGTGCCAGCAGTGAAGCGGCGGGGCAAGAGACCCAGTACTTC	CASSEAAGQETQYF	many	TRBJ2-5	14	TRBV2	NA
TGTGCCACCAGCAGTCGGAACACTGAAGCTTTCTTT	CATSSRNTEAFF	many	TRBJ1-1	12	TRBV15	NA
TGCAGTGCTAGAGACAGTGACAGGGGCACAGATACGCAGTATTTT	CSARDSDRGTDTQYF	NA	TRBJ2-3	15	TRBV20-1	TRBD1
TGCAGTTCCAGGCTACTAGCGGGAGTCTGGGAGACCCAGTACTTC	CSSRLLAGVWETQYF	many	TRBJ2-5	15	TRBV20-1	TRBD2
TGTGCCAGCAGACAACAACAGGAGAAGGATGGCTACACCTTC	CASRQQQEKDGYTF	few	TRBJ1-2	14	TRBV5-8	NA
TGTGCCAGCAGCCAAGAGCGGGCGACCGAGCAGTACTTC	CASSQERATEQYF	many	TRBJ2-7	13	TRBV3-1	NA
TGTGCCAGCAGCGGAAAACGGACTAGCGGGGGCCTTTACAATGAGCAGTTCTTC	CASSGKRTSGGLYNEQFF	many	TRBJ2-1	18	TRBV9	TRBD2
TGTGCCACCAGTGATTCTCAGGACCGCAACACCGGGGAGCTGTTTTTT	CATSDSQDRNTGELFF	NA	TRBJ2-2	16	TRBV24-1	NA
TGCAGTGCAAGGGACAGGGGGCGAGAGACCCAGTACTTC	CSARDRGRETQYF	many	TRBJ2-5	13	TRBV20-1	TRBD1
TGTGCCATCAGTGAGTGGAGACCGGGGCAAAATGAAAAACTGTTTTTT	CAISEWRPGQNEKLFF	NA	TRBJ1-4	16	TRBV10-3	NA
TGTGCCAGCAGCTTGGGACTAGCGGGAGGGCAGGGTACGCAGTATTTT	CASSLGLAGGQGTQYF	NA	TRBJ2-3	16	TRBV5-4	TRBD2
TGTGCCAGCAGTTTCACAGGGGTGGGACTCTCCTACGAGCAGTACTTC	CASSFTGVGLSYEQYF	NA	TRBJ2-7	16	TRBV6-2/TRBV6-3	NA
TGTGCCAGCAGTTTCCGGCGGACCGAGGAGACCCAGTACTTC	CASSFRRTEETQYF	many	TRBJ2-5	14	TRBV12-3/TRBV12-4	NA
TGTGCCAGCAGAAAGACAGGGGGTGATCAGCCCCAGCATTTT	CASRKTGGDQPQHF	many	TRBJ1-5	14	TRBV2	TRBD1
TGTGCCTGGAGATACGGATACAATGAGCAGTTCTTC	CAWRYGYNEQFF	many	TRBJ2-1	12	TRBV30	NA
TGTGCCAGCAGCGCAGCCGACTATGTCGAGCAGTACTTC	CASSAADYVEQYF	few	TRBJ2-7	13	TRBV28	NA
TGTGCCAGCAGTGACGGACAGGCCATAACCTACTTGGGTGGCTACACCTTC	CASSDGQAITYLGGYTF	few	TRBJ1-2	17	TRBV6-1	TRBD1
TGTGCCAGTCGCTCAATGGGACAGATGAACACTGAAGCTTTCTTT	CASRSMGQMNTEAFF	few	TRBJ1-1	15	TRBV19	TRBD1
TGCAGCGTTCAAGGGACTAGCGCGACAGATACGCAGTATTTT	CSVQGTSATDTQYF	many	TRBJ2-3	14	TRBV29-1	TRBD2
TGCGCCAGCAGCTGGGGAGGGAGCACAGATACGCAGTATTTT	CASSWGGSTDTQYF	many	TRBJ2-3	14	TRBV5-1	TRBD2
TGTGCCAGTCAGAGGACTAGCGGGAGCTACGAGCAGTACTTC	CASQRTSGSYEQYF	few	TRBJ2-7	14	TRBV19	TRBD2
TGTGCCAGCAGCTTATATGGAGGGGCGAACTATGGCTACACCTTC	CASSLYGGANYGYTF	few	TRBJ1-2	15	TRBV11-2	NA
TGCAGTGCCTTGGGTTCCAGGGCTGATACGCAGTATTTT	CSALGSRADTQYF	few	TRBJ2-3	13	TRBV20-1	NA
TGTGCCAGCAGTCATACAGGGGCGCGGGCCCTCCACTTT	CASSHTGARALHF	NA	TRBJ1-6	13	TRBV3-1	TRBD1
TGCAGTGCTAGAGGGAGGGGGGGTCTCTACAATGAGCAGTTCTTC	CSARGRGGLYNEQFF	once	TRBJ2-1	15	TRBV20-1	NA
TGTGCCAGCAGCTTAACGCCACGGCTAGCGGGAGTCGAGCAGTTCTTC	CASSLTPRLAGVEQFF	many	TRBJ2-1	16	TRBV7-3	TRBD2
TGCGCCAGCAGACAGTACCTAGGCTCCTACGAGCAGTACTTC	CASRQYLGSYEQYF	few	TRBJ2-7	14	TRBV5-1	NA
TGTGCCAGCAGCCCCGGGACAGAAAGTCAGCCCCAGCATTTT	CASSPGTESQPQHF	NA	TRBJ1-5	14	TRBV12-3/TRBV12-4	TRBD1
TGCGCCAGCAGGGCTATCGAAGGAGTTGAGACCCAGTACTTC	CASRAIEGVETQYF	NA	TRBJ2-5	14	TRBV5-1	NA
TGTGCCAGCCGTTCTCCGGGACAGGCGTCCTACGAGCAGTACTTC	CASRSPGQASYEQYF	many	TRBJ2-7	15	TRBV6-1	TRBD1
TGTGCCAGCAGCGTAGACAGCGGGGGGGCAGGCGGGGAGCTGTTTTTT	CASSVDSGGAGGELFF	NA	TRBJ2-2	16	TRBV9	TRBD2
TGTGCCAGCAGCCTGTGGACAGACTACACTGAAGCTTTCTTT	CASSLWTDYTEAFF	many	TRBJ1-1	14	TRBV3-1	NA
TGTGCCAGCAGCTTACGGGATAGCGGGAGGCTGTACAATGAGCAGTTCTTC	CASSLRDSGRLYNEQFF	many	TRBJ2-1	17	TRBV7-2	TRBD2
TGTGCCAGCAGTTTTTTCAGCACCGGGGAGCTGTTTTTT	CASSFFSTGELFF	few	TRBJ2-2	13	TRBV28	NA
TGTGCCAGCAGCTTAGTGGCGGGCCCATCAAATTCACCCCTCCACTTT	CASSLVAGPSNSPLHF	many	TRBJ1-6	16	TRBV7-2	NA
TGTGCCAGCAGTTTCGGCGGGGGGGCGACTGAAGCTTTCTTT	CASSFGGGATEAFF	many	TRBJ1-1	14	TRBV12-3/TRBV12-4	NA
TGTGCCAGCAAGGGGTCAATGAACACTGAAGCTTTCTTT	CASKGSMNTEAFF	few	TRBJ1-1	13	TRBV2	NA
TGTGCCAGCAGTTTATTACCAGGGGGCTACGAGCAGTACTTC	CASSLLPGGYEQYF	many	TRBJ2-7	14	TRBV28	TRBD1
TGTGCCAGCAGACACCTATTCGGACAGGCCACCGGGGAGCTGTTTTTT	CASRHLFGQATGELFF	NA	TRBJ2-2	16	TRBV6-1	TRBD1
TGTGCCAGCAATCAAGGGGGCATGAACACTGAAGCTTTCTTT	CASNQGGMNTEAFF	many	TRBJ1-1	14	TRBV13	TRBD1
TGTGCCAGCAGTTCCCCCGGGCTAGGGGTAGCTTTCTTT	CASSSPGLGVAFF	few	TRBJ1-1	13	TRBV12-3/TRBV12-4	NA
TGTGCCAGCAGCTTAACCTTCCCGCCGACTAGCGGGAGCGTGGTTAGCACAGATACGCAGTATTTT	CASSLTFPPTSGSVVSTDTQYF	few	TRBJ2-3	22	TRBV7-6	TRBD2
TGTGCCAGCAGTGAGAAGCGATACGAGCAGTACTTC	CASSEKRYEQYF	many	TRBJ2-7	12	TRBV6-1	NA
TGTGCCAGCAGTGTAGCTAGCGGGACGGGCAATGAGCAGTTCTTC	CASSVASGTGNEQFF	few	TRBJ2-1	15	TRBV6-1	TRBD2
TGTGCCAGCAGCCTTTGGGTTGGGACAGGGATGACAGATACGCAGTATTTT	CASSLWVGTGMTDTQYF	many	TRBJ2-3	17	TRBV7-2	TRBD1
TGTGCCAGCAGCGACAGGGAGACGAACACCAGGGAGCTGTTTTTT	CASSDRETNTRELFF	NA	TRBJ2-2	15	TRBV6-1	TRBD1